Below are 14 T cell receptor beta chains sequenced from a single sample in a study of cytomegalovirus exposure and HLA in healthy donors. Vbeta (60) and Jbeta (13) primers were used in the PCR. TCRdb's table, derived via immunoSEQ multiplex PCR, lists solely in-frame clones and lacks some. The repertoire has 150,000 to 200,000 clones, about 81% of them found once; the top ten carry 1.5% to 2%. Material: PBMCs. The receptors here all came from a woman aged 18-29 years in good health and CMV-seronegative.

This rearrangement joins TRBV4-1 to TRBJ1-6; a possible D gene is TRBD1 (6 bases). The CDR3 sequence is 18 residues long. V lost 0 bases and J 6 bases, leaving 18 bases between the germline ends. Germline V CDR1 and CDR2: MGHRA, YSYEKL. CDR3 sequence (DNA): TGCGCCAGCAGCCAAGATCAACAGGGTTATTTGGGTAATTCACCCCTCCACTTT. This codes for CASSQDQQGYLGNSPLHF.

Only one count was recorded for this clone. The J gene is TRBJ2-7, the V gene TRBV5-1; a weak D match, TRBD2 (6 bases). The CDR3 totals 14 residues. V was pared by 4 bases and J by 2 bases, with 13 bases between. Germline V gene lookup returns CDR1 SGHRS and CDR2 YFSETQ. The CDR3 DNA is TGCGCCAGCAGCCCGGACGGGGGTCCCTACGAGCAGTACTTC. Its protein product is CASSPDGGPYEQYF.

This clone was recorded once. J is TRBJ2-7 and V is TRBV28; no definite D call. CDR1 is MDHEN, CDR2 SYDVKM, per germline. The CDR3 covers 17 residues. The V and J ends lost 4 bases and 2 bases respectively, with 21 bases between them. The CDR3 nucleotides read TGTGCCAGCAGTTCCCCACTAAGGTATCTGAGAACCTACGAGCAGTACTTC. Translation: CASSSPLRYLRTYEQYF.

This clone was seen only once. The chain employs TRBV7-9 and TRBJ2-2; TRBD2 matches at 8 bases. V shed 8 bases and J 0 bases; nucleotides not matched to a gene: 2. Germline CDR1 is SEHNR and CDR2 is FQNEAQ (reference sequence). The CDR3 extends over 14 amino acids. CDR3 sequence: CASRAGANTGELFF. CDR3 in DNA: TGTGCCAGCCGAGCGGGGGCGAACACCGGGGAGCTGTTTTTT.

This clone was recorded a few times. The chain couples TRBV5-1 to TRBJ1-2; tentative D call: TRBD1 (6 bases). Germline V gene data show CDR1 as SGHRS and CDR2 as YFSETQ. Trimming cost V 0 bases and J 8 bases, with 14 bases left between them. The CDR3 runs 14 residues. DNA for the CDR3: TGCGCCAGCAGCTTGGGTTGGGGGCGCGAAGGCTACACCTTC. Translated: CASSLGWGREGYTF.

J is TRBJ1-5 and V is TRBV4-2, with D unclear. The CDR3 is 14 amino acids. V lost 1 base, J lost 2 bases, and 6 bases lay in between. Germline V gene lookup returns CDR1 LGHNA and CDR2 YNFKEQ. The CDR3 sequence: CASSQVRGNQPQHF. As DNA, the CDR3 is TGTGCCAGCAGCCAAGTGAGAGGCAATCAGCCCCAGCATTTT.

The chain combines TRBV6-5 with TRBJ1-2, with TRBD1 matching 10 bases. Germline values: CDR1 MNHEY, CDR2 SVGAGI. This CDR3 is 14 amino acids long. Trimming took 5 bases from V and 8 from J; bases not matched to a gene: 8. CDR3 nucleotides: TGTGCCAGCAGTGAAGGGACAGGGGTTCGAGGCTACACCTTC. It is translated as CASSEGTGVRGYTF.

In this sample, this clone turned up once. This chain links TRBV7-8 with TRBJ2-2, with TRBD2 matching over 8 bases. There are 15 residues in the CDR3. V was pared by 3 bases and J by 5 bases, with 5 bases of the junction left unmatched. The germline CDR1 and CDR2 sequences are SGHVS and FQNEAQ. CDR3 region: CASSFRTSKTGELFF. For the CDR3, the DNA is TGTGCCAGCAGCTTCCGGACTAGCAAGACCGGGGAGCTGTTTTTT.

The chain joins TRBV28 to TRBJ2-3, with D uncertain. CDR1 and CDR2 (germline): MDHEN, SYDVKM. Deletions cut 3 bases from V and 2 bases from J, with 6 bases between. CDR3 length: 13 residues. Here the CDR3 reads CASSLRNTDTQYF. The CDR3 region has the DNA TGTGCCAGCAGTTTGCGAAACACAGATACGCAGTATTTT.

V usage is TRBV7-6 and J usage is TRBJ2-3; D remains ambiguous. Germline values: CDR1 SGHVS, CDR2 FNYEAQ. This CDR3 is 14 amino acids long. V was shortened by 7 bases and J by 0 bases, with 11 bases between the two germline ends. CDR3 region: CASILGPSTDTQYF. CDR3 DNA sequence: TGTGCCAGCATCCTTGGCCCTAGCACAGATACGCAGTATTTT.

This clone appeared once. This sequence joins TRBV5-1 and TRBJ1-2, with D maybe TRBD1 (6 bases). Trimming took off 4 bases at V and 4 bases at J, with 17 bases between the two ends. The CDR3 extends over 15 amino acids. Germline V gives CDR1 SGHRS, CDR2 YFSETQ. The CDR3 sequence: CASSREDSSRYGYTF. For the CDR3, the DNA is TGCGCCAGCAGCCGGGAGGACAGTTCCCGCTATGGCTACACCTTC. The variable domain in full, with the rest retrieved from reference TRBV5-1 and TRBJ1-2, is KAGVTQTPRYLIKTRGQQVTLSCSPISGHRSVSWYQQTPGQGLQFLFEYFSETQRNKGNFPGRFSGRQFSNSRSEMNVSTLELGDSALYLCASSREDSSRYGYTFGSGTRLTVV.

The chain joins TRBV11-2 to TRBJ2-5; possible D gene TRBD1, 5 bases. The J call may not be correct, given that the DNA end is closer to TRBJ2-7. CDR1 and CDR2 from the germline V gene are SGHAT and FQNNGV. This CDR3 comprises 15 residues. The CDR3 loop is CASSLDLGVTYEQYF. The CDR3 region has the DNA TGTGCCAGCAGCTTAGATCTAGGGGTTACCTACGAGCAGTACTTC.

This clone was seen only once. The CDR3 nucleotides read TGTGCCAGCAACAGAGACGGGAGCTACTACGAGCAGTACTTC. Translated, it gives CASNRDGSYYEQYF. The chain links TRBV7-9 to TRBJ2-7; a possible D gene is TRBD2 (6 bases). From germline, CDR1 is SEHNR and CDR2 FQNEAQ (reference sequence). The CDR3 loop spans 14 amino acids. V shed 7 bases and J shed 3 bases, with 16 bases lying between them.

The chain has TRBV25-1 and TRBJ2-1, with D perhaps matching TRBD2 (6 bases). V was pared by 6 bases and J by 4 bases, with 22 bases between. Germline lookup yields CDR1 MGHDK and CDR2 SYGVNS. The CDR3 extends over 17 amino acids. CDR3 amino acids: CASSPPPGGYRYNEQFF. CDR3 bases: TGTGCCAGCAGCCCCCCGCCCGGGGGTTATCGTTACAATGAGCAGTTCTTC.